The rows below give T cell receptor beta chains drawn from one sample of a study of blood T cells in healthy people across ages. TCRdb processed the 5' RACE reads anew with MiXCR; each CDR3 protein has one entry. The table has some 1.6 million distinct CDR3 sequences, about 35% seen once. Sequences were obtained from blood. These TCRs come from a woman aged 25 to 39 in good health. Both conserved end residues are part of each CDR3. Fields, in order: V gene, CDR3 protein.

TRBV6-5,CASSSRTGWEQYF
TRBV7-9,CASSFFPDGEQYF
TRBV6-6,CASSRITSGGFTDTQYF
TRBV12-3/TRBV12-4,CASSMDRVGETQYF
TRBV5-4,CASSRGREEEETQYF
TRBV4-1,CASSQGLAGGRFPYHEQFF
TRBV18,CASSPPVTGGVTDTQYF
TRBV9,CASSEGVAGVYEQFF
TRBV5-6,CASSLGHGPLGTQYF
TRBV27,CASSPSPVVHYEQYF
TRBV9,CASSSRGGASSYNEQFF
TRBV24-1,CATSEGLAGGNEQFF
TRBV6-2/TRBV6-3,CASSSAAGTYEQYF
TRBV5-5,CASSPRVDRPKTTGYTF
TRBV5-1,CASSLTSGRFHEQFF
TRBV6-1,CASSQRHQPQHF
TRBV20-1,CSAKGNGSKGGYTF
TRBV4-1,CASSQEVGGIGDTQYF
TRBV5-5,CAGSPGSILYGYTF
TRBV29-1,CSAGDGGQPQHF
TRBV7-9,CASSHPGMSYNEQFF
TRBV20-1,CSGTSGSSWEQYF
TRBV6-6,CASSPTGRSYEQYF
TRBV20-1,CSARDPVQSNQPQHF
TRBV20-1,CSVVGGRADTQYF
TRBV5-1,CASSLQGADYNEQFF
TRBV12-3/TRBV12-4,CASSLSGRDTDTQYF
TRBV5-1,CASSLGGNSYNEQFF
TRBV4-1,CASSQGTSGTNEQFF
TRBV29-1,CSATPVPGAGEQYF
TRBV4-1,CASSQGKHSGANVLTF
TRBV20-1,CSATWPGTLGNEQFF
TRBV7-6,CASSLGADRKQYF